This T cell receptor (beta chain) was recorded in a study of T cell changes during pregnancy in multiple sclerosis. Clones were sequenced by immunoSEQ multiplex PCR, and TCRdb holds only the in-frame ones, with some missing. Here the sample spans around 45,000 clones, roughly nine tenths being singletons. Sequences were derived from CD4+ T cells from peripheral blood mononuclear cells, sampled before pregnancy. The sequence came from a female donor with multiple sclerosis, enrolled in a pregnancy study.

The CDR3 nucleotides read TGTGCCAGCTCACGGGACAGCTACGAGCAGTACTTC. Translation: CASSRDSYEQYF. The chain uses TRBV18 and TRBJ2-7; TRBD1 agrees at 7 bases. The ends lost 4 bases at V and 3 bases at J; junction bases unmatched: 0. Germline loops: CDR1 KGHSH, CDR2 LQKENI. This CDR3 has 12 residues.